The 5 T cell receptor beta chains listed next were all sequenced from one sample in a study of blood T cells in healthy people across ages. A J-beta primer mix and a sample-barcoded 5' primer were used in a second PCR of about 7 to 12 cycles. TCRdb analysed the 5' RACE reads with MiXCR anew, one entry per CDR3 protein. The profile covers hundreds of thousands of distinct CDR3 sequences, with roughly 50% appearing a single time and 13% taken by the ten largest. The sequencing input was blood. These receptors all stem from a young man in good health.

This clonotype has more than one count but fewer than ten. The rearrangement uses TRBV4-3 and TRBJ2-3; the D is unclear. The CDR3 loop spans 14 amino acids. Per germline, CDR1 LGHNA and CDR2 YSLEER. Trimming took off 3 bases at V and 4 bases at J, with 11 bases between the two ends. The CDR3 bases are TGCGCCAGCAGCCAGGAGACCCAGCCAGATACGCAGTATTTT. Protein product: CASSQETQPDTQYF.

The CDR3 loop reads CASSLEVAGERTDTQYF. In DNA, the CDR3 is TGTGCCAGCAGCTTAGAGGTAGCGGGCGAACGCACAGATACGCAGTATTTT. The chain joins TRBV11-2 to TRBJ2-3, with 7 nucleotides matching TRBD2. CDR1 is SGHAT and CDR2 is FQNNGV in the germline V gene. V lost 0 bases, J lost 1 base, and 7 bases stayed unmatched. The CDR3 spans 17 residues.

In regard to this clonotype: This could be a read error, since a much larger clone is one nucleotide away. The V and J genes are TRBV6-4 and TRBJ2-7; 7 bases are a match to TRBD1. In germline, CDR1 is MRHNA, CDR2 SNTAGT. The CDR3 sequence is 18 residues long. CDR3 bases: TGTGCCAGCAGTGACGGGGGACAGACCCTATTGACACCTTACGAGCGGTACTTC. It codes for CASSDGGQTLLTPYERYF.

The chain couples TRBV29-1 to TRBJ1-6; 10 bases are a match to TRBD1. The CDR3 length is 14 residues. Germline V gives CDR1 SQVTM, CDR2 ANQGSEA. Losses at the gene ends were 4 bases for V and 8 bases for J; bases not matched to a gene: 5. The CDR3 sequence is CSVAGQGRDSPLHF. CDR3 nucleotide sequence: TGCAGCGTTGCGGGACAGGGGAGAGATTCACCCCTCCACTTT.

The genes are TRBV4-3 and TRBJ2-1; 7 nucleotides align to TRBD1. CDR1 and CDR2 (germline): LGHNA, YSLEER. The CDR3 loop spans 17 amino acids. J was trimmed by 2 bases and V by 0 bases; bases with no gene match: 7. In nucleotides, the CDR3 is TGCGCCAGCAGCCAAGAGCGTGGACAGGATCCCTACAATGAGCAGTTCTTC. Protein product: CASSQERGQDPYNEQFF.